The rows below give T cell receptor beta chains drawn from one sample of a study of blood T cells in healthy people across ages. In TCRdb, the 5' RACE reads were re-called with MiXCR into one record per CDR3 protein. The profile shows about 970,000 distinct CDR3 sequences, roughly 51% of them singletons. Sequenced input: blood. The receptor source for this set is a woman aged 55-69 years in good health. The CDR3 runs from the conserved cysteine through the conserved F or W. Fields, in order: D gene, J gene, clone size, V gene, CDR3 protein, CDR3 DNA. The D gene is left open where the match is weak. The listing skips clone size in some rows; elsewhere it reads once, few, many or a size class.

TRBD2,TRBJ2-7,many,TRBV4-3,CASSQETWSGRSSSYEQYF,TGCGCCAGCAGCCAAGAGACCTGGAGCGGGAGGTCCAGCTCCTACGAGCAGTACTTC
-,TRBJ1-5,-,TRBV7-8,CATSLSRGINQPQHF,TGTGCCACCAGCCTATCCCGGGGAATCAATCAGCCCCAGCATTTT
TRBD2,TRBJ2-7,-,TRBV20-1,CSARATSGNPYEQYF,TGCAGTGCTAGAGCCACTAGCGGGAACCCCTACGAGCAGTACTTC
-,TRBJ2-3,-,TRBV7-3,CASSYGTHPTDTQYF,TGTGCCAGCAGTTACGGGACCCACCCCACAGATACGCAGTATTTT
-,TRBJ1-5,few,TRBV2,CASSTQGGNQPQHF,TGTGCCAGCAGCACACAGGGCGGCAATCAGCCCCAGCATTTT
TRBD2,TRBJ2-7,few,TRBV13,CASSLSSGGAYEQYF,TGTGCCAGCAGCCTTTCGAGCGGGGGGGCCTACGAGCAGTACTTC
-,TRBJ1-6,few,TRBV20-1,CSARGNSPLHF,TGCAGTGCTAGGGGTAATTCACCCCTCCACTTT
TRBD2,TRBJ2-7,-,TRBV12-3/TRBV12-4,CATRTSGGYEQYF,TGTGCCACCCGGACTAGCGGGGGCTACGAGCAGTACTTC
-,TRBJ1-5,-,TRBV18,CASSRGENQPQHF,TGTGCCAGCTCACGAGGGGAGAATCAGCCCCAGCATTTT
-,TRBJ1-5,-,TRBV15,CATSRNRDRVNQPQHF,TGTGCCACCAGCCGTAACAGGGATAGGGTCAATCAGCCCCAGCATTTT
-,TRBJ2-5,-,TRBV3-1,CASTAGSLETQYF,TGTGCCAGCACCGCGGGTTCACTAGAGACCCAGTACTTC
-,TRBJ2-1,-,TRBV7-2,CASSLGGTNEQFF,TGTGCCAGCAGCTTAGGAGGGACAAATGAGCAGTTCTTC
-,TRBJ2-6,-,TRBV4-3,CASSTEGSGANVLTF,TGCGCCAGCAGCACGGAAGGCTCTGGGGCCAACGTCCTGACTTTC
TRBD2,TRBJ2-7,-,TRBV29-1,CSVCLAARSYEQYF,TGCAGCGTTTGCCTAGCGGCCAGATCCTACGAGCAGTACTTC
-,TRBJ1-2,few,TRBV5-1,CASSLVQGDSNYGYTF,TGCGCCAGCAGCTTGGTGCAGGGAGACAGTAACTATGGCTACACCTTC
-,TRBJ2-1,-,TRBV6-5,CASSPRSRGEQFF,TGTGCCAGCAGTCCAAGGAGTCGGGGTGAGCAGTTCTTC
TRBD1,TRBJ1-5,-,TRBV12-3/TRBV12-4,CASSLSGGGQPQHF,TGTGCCAGCAGTTTGTCAGGGGGTGGTCAGCCCCAGCATTTT
-,TRBJ2-6,-,TRBV3-1,CASSQGRRNSGANVLTF,TGTGCCAGCAGCCAGGGGCGGCGCAACTCTGGGGCCAACGTCCTGACTTTC
TRBD2,TRBJ2-7,-,TRBV12-3/TRBV12-4,CASSYGLGLYF,TGTGCCAGCAGCTATGGACTAGGGTTGTACTTC
-,TRBJ2-7,-,TRBV6-2/TRBV6-3,CASSYSTGDPYEQYF,TGTGCCAGCAGTTACTCGACTGGAGATCCCTACGAGCAGTACTTC
-,TRBJ2-7,once,TRBV4-1,CASSQVGAGSCEQYF,TGCGCCAGCAGCCAAGTTGGAGCGGGCAGTTGCGAGCAGTACTTC
-,TRBJ2-2,-,TRBV12-3/TRBV12-4,CASSDRSYTGELFF,TGTGCCAGCAGTGACAGGTCTTACACCGGGGAGCTGTTTTTT
-,TRBJ1-5,-,TRBV12-3/TRBV12-4,CASIGSINQPQHF,TGTGCCAGCATTGGATCAATCAATCAGCCCCAGCATTTT
TRBD2,TRBJ2-1,-,TRBV5-1,CASSPAGGPFPSNEQFF,TGCGCCAGCAGTCCGGCGGGAGGGCCGTTCCCTTCCAATGAGCAGTTCTTC
-,TRBJ2-3,few,TRBV29-1,CSVVWGGTDTQYF,TGCAGCGTTGTGTGGGGGGGCACAGATACGCAGTATTTT
TRBD2,TRBJ2-5,-,TRBV7-2,CASSLGGGGGETQYF,TGTGCCAGCAGCTTAGGCGGGGGGGGAGGAGAGACCCAGTACTTC
TRBD2,TRBJ2-3,-,TRBV12-5,CASAPPRLAADTQYF,TGTGCTAGTGCCCCACCCCGACTAGCAGCGGATACGCAGTATTTT
-,TRBJ1-6,few,TRBV12-3/TRBV12-4,CASSSGTNNSPLHF,TGTGCCAGCAGTTCGGGGACAAACAATTCACCCCTCCACTTT
-,TRBJ2-1,few,TRBV3-1,CASSHLLVSNEQFF,TGTGCCAGCAGCCACCTCCTAGTCTCCAATGAGCAGTTCTTC
TRBD1,TRBJ2-7,-,TRBV7-9,CASLPGQGTYEQYF,TGTGCCAGCCTGCCGGGACAGGGAACCTACGAGCAGTACTTC
-,TRBJ2-5,-,TRBV20-1,CSARGGGNAEETQYF,TGCAGTGCTAGAGGGGGTGGGAATGCTGAAGAGACCCAGTACTTC
-,TRBJ1-2,few,TRBV28,CASSYPPGVNGYTF,TGTGCCAGCAGTTACCCTCCGGGGGTTAATGGCTACACCTTC
TRBD2,TRBJ2-1,-,TRBV5-1,CASSPTSGRVNHEQFF,TGCGCCAGCAGCCCAACTAGCGGGAGGGTGAACCATGAGCAGTTCTTC
TRBD2,TRBJ2-3,few,TRBV27,CASSLASGSYTQYF,TGTGCCAGCAGTTTGGCTAGCGGGAGTTATACGCAGTATTTT
-,TRBJ1-1,-,TRBV7-2,CASSLEGGRYTEAFF,TGTGCCAGCAGCTTAGAGGGGGGGCGGTATACTGAAGCTTTCTTT
-,TRBJ2-7,-,TRBV6-6,CASMAGLGEQYF,TGTGCCAGCATGGCCGGCCTTGGTGAGCAGTACTTC
-,TRBJ2-5,-,TRBV7-6,CASSLDLRAQETQYF,TGTGCCAGCAGCTTAGATCTCCGGGCTCAAGAGACCCAGTACTTC
-,TRBJ1-2,-,TRBV3-1,CASSQAGTTTVSGYTF,TGTGCCAGCAGCCAAGCGGGCACGACGACAGTTTCTGGCTACACCTTC
TRBD1,TRBJ1-5,-,TRBV7-6,CASSIGTASNQPQHF,TGTGCCAGCAGCATCGGGACAGCGAGCAATCAGCCCCAGCATTTT
TRBD2,TRBJ2-1,-,TRBV6-2/TRBV6-3,CASTSGYYNEQFF,TGTGCCAGCACTAGCGGGTATTACAATGAGCAGTTCTTC
TRBD1,TRBJ1-2,-,TRBV29-1,CSALKTGGRADYGYTF,TGCAGCGCTTTGAAAACAGGGGGAAGGGCTGACTATGGCTACACCTTC
TRBD2,TRBJ2-5,-,TRBV4-1,CASSHASGRQETQYF,TGCGCCAGCAGCCACGCTAGCGGGAGGCAAGAGACCCAGTACTTC
-,TRBJ2-7,-,TRBV10-3,CAISEGGAGTAVYEQYF,TGTGCCATCAGTGAAGGAGGGGCCGGGACCGCCGTATACGAGCAGTACTTC
-,TRBJ2-1,few,TRBV20-1,CSARSSGSYNEQFF,TGCAGTGCTAGAAGTTCTGGTTCCTACAATGAGCAGTTCTTC
-,TRBJ1-2,-,TRBV18,CASSPPNDSFGYTF,TGTGCCAGCTCACCACCCAACGACAGTTTTGGCTACACCTTC
-,TRBJ2-7,-,TRBV28,CASSLAGATDEQYF,TGTGCCAGCAGTTTGGCGGGGGCGACGGACGAGCAGTACTTC
-,TRBJ1-2,-,TRBV3-1,CASSKSQGANYGYTF,TGTGCCAGCAGCAAATCACAGGGTGCTAACTATGGCTACACCTTC